A single sample gave rise to the 9 T cell receptor beta chains below, sequenced in a study of blood T cell repertoires in COVID-19. Clones were read by immunoSEQ multiplex PCR, and TCRdb kept only the in-frame ones, dropping some. In the table there are about 200,000 clones, 80% of which are singletons. The source material was PBMCs or T cells enriched from blood (not recorded which). The origin of the receptors is a woman aged 35 to 49 with acute COVID-19.

The chain links TRBV11-2 to TRBJ2-7, with TRBD2 identical over 13 bases. There are 15 residues in the CDR3. Germline V gives CDR1 SGHAT, CDR2 FQNNGV. The trim removed 4 bases at V and 2 bases at J, leaving 2 bases unmatched. CDR3 nucleotide sequence: TGTGCCAGCAGCTGGGGACTAGCGGGAACCTACGAGCAGTACTTC. Translation gives CASSWGLAGTYEQYF.

The J gene is TRBJ1-2, the V gene TRBV30; D ambiguous. The V gene lost 4 bases and the J gene lost 0 bases, with 6 bases spanning the gap. The CDR3 is 12 amino acids. Germline CDR1 reads GTSNPN; CDR2 reads SVGIG (reference sequence). CDR3 DNA sequence: TGTGCCTGGACAGTCGCTAACTATGGCTACACCTTC. This codes for CAWTVANYGYTF.

The V call is TRBV25-1, the J call TRBJ2-1; D not resolved. Germline loops: CDR1 MGHDK, CDR2 SYGVNS. Trimming took off 3 bases at V and 7 bases at J, with 10 bases between the two ends. There are 13 residues in the CDR3. The CDR3 coding sequence is TGTGCCAGCAGTGATTCGACATATAATGAGCAGTTCTTC. Amino acid sequence: CASSDSTYNEQFF.

Here the CDR3 reads CASSDSHYEQYF. CDR3 coding DNA: TGTGCCAGCAGTGACAGTCACTACGAGCAGTACTTC. The chain is built from TRBV6-1 and TRBJ2-7; D is unresolved. This CDR3 spans 12 amino acids. The V and J ends lost 3 bases and 3 bases respectively, with 6 bases between them. CDR1 and CDR2 (germline): MNHNS, SASEGT.

V usage is TRBV2 and J usage is TRBJ2-7, with D perhaps TRBD1 (5 bases). Trimming cost V 6 bases and J 1 base, with 10 bases left between them. CDR3 size: 13 residues. Germline V gene sequence: CDR1 SNHLY, CDR2 FYNNEI. CDR3 DNA: TGTGCCAGCAGGGTCGACAGTTCCTACGAGCAGTACTTC. Translated: CASRVDSSYEQYF. Full variable domain (outside the CDR3, taken from reference TRBV2 and TRBJ2-7): EPEVTQTPSHQVTQMGQEVILRCVPISNHLYFYWYRQILGQKVEFLVSFYNNEISEKSEIFDDQFSVERPDGSNFTLKIRSTKLEDSAMYFCASRVDSSYEQYFGPGTRLTVT.

This sequence joins TRBV4-2 and TRBJ2-3; TRBD2 matches at 8 bases. V lost 4 bases and J lost 2; bases outside the gene matches: 8. Germline V lookup: CDR1 LGHNA, CDR2 YNFKEQ. There are 16 residues in the CDR3. In DNA form, the CDR3 reads TGTGCCAGCAGCCCCCTGTCAGCGGGAGTCACAGATACGCAGTATTTT. Protein sequence: CASSPLSAGVTDTQYF.

CDR3 sequence (DNA): TGTGCCAGCAGCAGAGACCAGGGGACGGGTCGAGCTTTCTTT. Protein product: CASSRDQGTGRAFF. V usage is TRBV7-2 and J usage is TRBJ1-1, with D possibly being TRBD1 (6 bases). V was cut by 5 bases and J by 10 bases, with 20 bases left in between. The germline V gene encodes CDR1 SGHTA and CDR2 FQGNSA. The CDR3 sequence is 14 residues long.

V gene TRBV28 combines with J gene TRBJ2-7, with 9 bases fitting TRBD1. J gave up 2 bases and V 1 base, and 12 bases lay outside the gene matches. Germline V CDR1 and CDR2: MDHEN, SYDVKM. There are 18 residues in the CDR3. CDR3 sequence (DNA): TGTGCCAGCAGTTTATCCCGGGACAGGGTTCTGGAGGCCTACGAGCAGTACTTC. Protein product: CASSLSRDRVLEAYEQYF. The full variable domain, its missing parts supplied by reference TRBV28 and TRBJ2-7, is DVKVTQSSRYLVKRTGEKVFLECVQDMDHENMFWYRQDPGLGLRLIYFSYDVKMKEKGDIPEGYSVSREKKERFSLILESASTNQTSMYLCASSLSRDRVLEAYEQYFGPGTRLTVT.

The rearrangement links TRBV5-4 to TRBJ1-6; D gene uncertain. The length of the CDR3 is 15 residues. Germline CDR1 reads SGHNT; CDR2 reads YYREEE (reference sequence). The germline V and J ends were trimmed by 4 bases and 13 bases, with 21 bases remaining between them. The chain's CDR3 is CASSVRPGIPPPLHF. The CDR3 region has the DNA TGTGCCAGCAGCGTCCGTCCGGGGATCCCACCGCCCCTCCACTTT.